This is a list of T cell receptor beta chains from one sample in a study of blood T cell repertoires in COVID-19. The repertoire was sequenced with immunoSEQ multiplex PCR; TCRdb's copy has only in-frame clones and lacks some. The sample has around 250,000 clones, roughly 88% seen once; the top ten hold roughly 10%. The sequenced sample consisted of peripheral blood. All receptors derive from a woman between 65 and 79 years old with COVID-19, enrolled during active disease. Each CDR3 is given with its conserved first and last residue. A D gene is named only where the DNA matches it firmly. Expanded clones are given a class, and other clones once, few, many or no size at all.

>TRBV19|NA|NA|TRBJ1-5
TGTGCCAGTAGTATAGGCGCCCTCGAGCCCCAGCATTTT
CASSIGALEPQHF
>TRBV10-3|NA|NA|TRBJ2-7
TGTGCCATCAGTGAGTCGTCAGCGAACATCTACGAGCAGTACTTC
CAISESSANIYEQYF
>TRBV28|TRBD2|NA|TRBJ2-7
TGTGCCAGCCGGGCGCCGGGGGGGTACGAGCAGTACTTC
CASRAPGGYEQYF
>TRBV28|NA|NA|TRBJ2-7
TGTGCCAGCAGTTCGGGGGACCAAGCGGTCTACGAGCAGTACTTC
CASSSGDQAVYEQYF
>TRBV4-1|TRBD2|NA|TRBJ2-1
TGCGCCAGCAGCCAAGATGGGCTAGCGGGAGGGTATGAGCAGTTCTTC
CASSQDGLAGGYEQFF
>TRBV4-2|NA|NA|TRBJ2-3
TGTGCCAGCAGCCACGGGGGAGGCAGTCAAACAGATACGCAGTATTTT
CASSHGGGSQTDTQYF
>TRBV7-2|NA|NA|TRBJ2-5
TGTGCCAGCAGCTACTCCCCTACTTACCAAGAGACCCAGTACTTC
CASSYSPTYQETQYF
>TRBV5-4|TRBD1|NA|TRBJ1-4
TGTGCCAGCAGCAGGCAGGGGGCCAGTGGTGAAAAACTGTTTTTT
CASSRQGASGEKLFF
>TRBV4-2|NA|NA|TRBJ1-1
TGTGCCAGCAGCCCCCAACCGGGGACTGAAGCTTTCTTT
CASSPQPGTEAFF
>TRBV30|NA|NA|TRBJ2-5
TGTGCCTGGAGTGCTTTTGTGGAGACCCAGTACTTC
CAWSAFVETQYF
>TRBV5-4|TRBD1|NA|TRBJ2-3
TGTGCCAGCAGCGGGACAGGGGGCGCAGATACGCAGTATTTT
CASSGTGGADTQYF
>TRBV24-1|TRBD1|NA|TRBJ2-6
TGTGCCACCAGTGGTCGACAGGGGGCAAGTGGGGCCAACGTCCTGACTTTC
CATSGRQGASGANVLTF
>TRBV28|NA|NA|TRBJ1-4
TGTGCCAGCAGTTTCCAGGAAAAACTGTTTTTT
CASSFQEKLFF
>TRBV7-3|NA|NA|TRBJ2-3
TGTGCCAGCAGCCTCCGACAGTCCACAGATACGCAGTATTTT
CASSLRQSTDTQYF
>TRBV19|NA|NA|TRBJ1-5
TGTGCCAGTAGTACAGGCCTCAATCAGCCCCAGCATTTT
CASSTGLNQPQHF
>TRBV19|NA|NA|TRBJ1-3
TGTGCCAGTACCGGACAGATCTCTGGAAACACCATATATTTT
CASTGQISGNTIYF
>TRBV9|NA|NA|TRBJ1-3
TGTGCCAGCAGCGTGGGGACTCTTGGAAACACCATATATTTT
CASSVGTLGNTIYF
>TRBV6-2/TRBV6-3|TRBD1|once|TRBJ2-7
TGTGCCAGCAGCCGGACAGGATCCTACGAGCAGTACTTC
CASSRTGSYEQYF
>TRBV18|TRBD2|NA|TRBJ2-2
TGTGCCAGCTCACCGCGTCCGGGACTAGCGGGAGCGGACACCGGGGAGCTGTTTTTT
CASSPRPGLAGADTGELFF
>TRBV7-9|NA|NA|TRBJ1-2
TGTGCCAGCAGCTTAGAAACAGCCCCAATTTATGGCTACACCTTC
CASSLETAPIYGYTF
>TRBV5-1|TRBD1|NA|TRBJ2-7
TGCGCCAGCAGCTTGATAACAGGGGGATCCGACGAGCAGTACTTC
CASSLITGGSDEQYF
>TRBV19|NA|NA|TRBJ1-3
TGTGCCAGTAGTGCGACGGACAGCTCTGGAAACACCATATATTTT
CASSATDSSGNTIYF
>TRBV4-1|TRBD2|NA|TRBJ2-7
TGCGCCAGCAGCCGCTTGGGAAGCGGGACTCTTTACGAGCAGTACTTC
CASSRLGSGTLYEQYF
>TRBV9|TRBD2|NA|TRBJ2-7
TGTGCCAGCAGCGCACTAGCGGGAGCGATGAGTCCCTACGAGCAGTACTTC
CASSALAGAMSPYEQYF
>TRBV9|TRBD2|NA|TRBJ2-1
TGTGCCAGCAGCGTAGGTCTAGCGGACTACAATGAGCAGTTCTTC
CASSVGLADYNEQFF
>TRBV10-3|TRBD2|NA|TRBJ2-1
TGTGCCATCAGTCTGGGACTAGCGAACAATGAGCAGTTCTTC
CAISLGLANNEQFF
>TRBV24-1|TRBD1|NA|TRBJ2-1
TGTGCCACCAGTGGCATAACCGGGACAGGGGCCTACAATGAGCAGTTCTTC
CATSGITGTGAYNEQFF
>TRBV11-3|TRBD1|many|TRBJ2-2
TGTGCCAGCAGCTCCCCCGACAGGGGGCGCGTAGTGGCCGGGGAGCTGTTTTTT
CASSSPDRGRVVAGELFF
>TRBV6-2/TRBV6-3|TRBD1|NA|TRBJ1-2
TGTGCCAGCAGTTACGGCGGGACAGGTTATGGCTACACCTTC
CASSYGGTGYGYTF
>TRBV23-1|NA|NA|TRBJ2-1
TGCGCCAGCAGCACCCTCCCTCGGGATAACAATGAGCAGTTCTTC
CASSTLPRDNNEQFF
>TRBV15|TRBD1|NA|TRBJ1-6
TGTGCCACCAGCAAGACAGGGGTTTCGTCACCCCTCCACTTT
CATSKTGVSSPLHF
>TRBV30|NA|NA|TRBJ2-7
TGTGCCTGGACCGCGACTGGGTCTGGGTACGAGCAGTACTTC
CAWTATGSGYEQYF
>TRBV7-9|NA|NA|TRBJ1-1
TGTGCCAGCAGCCCACGACAGCAGAACACTGAAGCTTTCTTT
CASSPRQQNTEAFF
>TRBV18|TRBD1|NA|TRBJ2-7
TGTGCCAGCTCACCGACGGGACAGTCCTACGAGCAGTACTTC
CASSPTGQSYEQYF
>TRBV11-3|TRBD2|NA|TRBJ2-2
TGTGCCAGCAGCTTGAGACTAGCGGGAGGGTACACCGGGGAGCTGTTTTTT
CASSLRLAGGYTGELFF
>TRBV28|NA|NA|TRBJ2-2
TGTGCCAGCAGTCAGACCTCCGGGAACGCGAACACCGGGGAGCTGTTTTTT
CASSQTSGNANTGELFF
>TRBV7-9|TRBD1|NA|TRBJ1-1
TGTGCCAGCAGCTCGACAGGGCGCGCTGAAGCTTTCTTT
CASSSTGRAEAFF
>TRBV5-4|NA|NA|TRBJ1-5
TGTGCCAGCAGCTCCGGGGGCAATCAGCCCCAGCATTTT
CASSSGGNQPQHF
>TRBV19|TRBD1|NA|TRBJ2-2
TGTGCCAGTAGTTCTTCCGGGACAGGGAACGGGGAGCTGTTTTTT
CASSSSGTGNGELFF
>TRBV18|TRBD1|NA|TRBJ1-5
TGTGCCAGCTCTCGAAACCAGGGGGCCGGTAGCAATCAGCCCCAGCATTTT
CASSRNQGAGSNQPQHF
>TRBV7-3|TRBD1|few|TRBJ1-6
TGTGCCAGCAGTACCGGGACAGACTCCTCACCCCTCCACTTT
CASSTGTDSSPLHF
>TRBV5-1|NA|NA|TRBJ2-7
TGCGCCAGCAGCTCACAGGGCACCTCTACCTACGAGCAGTACTTC
CASSSQGTSTYEQYF
>TRBV29-1|NA|NA|TRBJ1-1
TGCAGCGTTGAATTGGTCGAGGGCACTGAAGCTTTCTTT
CSVELVEGTEAFF
>TRBV18|NA|NA|TRBJ2-7
TGTGCCAGCTCACCACAGGAGGGGGGGGCCTACGAGCAGTACTTC
CASSPQEGGAYEQYF
>TRBV7-2|NA|NA|TRBJ1-5
TGTGCCAGCAGCTTACAGACTTCCAATCAGCCCCAGCATTTT
CASSLQTSNQPQHF
>TRBV5-4|TRBD1|NA|TRBJ2-1
TGTGCCAGCAGCGTTACAGGGGGCAGGAATGAGCAGTTCTTC
CASSVTGGRNEQFF
>TRBV11-2|TRBD1|NA|TRBJ1-4
TGTGCCAGCAGCTCCGGGACAGGGAGAAATGAAAAACTGTTTTTT
CASSSGTGRNEKLFF
>TRBV5-1|TRBD1|NA|TRBJ2-7
TGCGCCAGCAGCTTGGAAGGGACAGGCCTCTCCGAGCAGTACTTC
CASSLEGTGLSEQYF
>TRBV2|TRBD1|NA|TRBJ1-5
TGTGCCAGCAGAGCTACCCGGACAGGGGGAGGCAATCAGCCCCAGCATTTT
CASRATRTGGGNQPQHF
>TRBV6-5|TRBD1|NA|TRBJ1-2
TGTGCCAGCAGTTACGTAAACAGGGGGGCAATCGCTGGCTACACCTTC
CASSYVNRGAIAGYTF
>TRBV6-5|TRBD1|NA|TRBJ1-4
TGTGCCAGCAGACTTAGAACAGGGGGTTTAGAAAAACTGTTTTTT
CASRLRTGGLEKLFF
>TRBV3-1/TRBV3-2|NA|NA|TRBJ2-7
TGTGCCAGCAGCCAAGATCTGTTAGGGGCCGACGAGCAGTACTTC
CASSQDLLGADEQYF
>TRBV28|TRBD1|NA|TRBJ1-2
TGTGCCAGCAGTTCCCAGGGGGCTTATGGCTACACCTTC
CASSSQGAYGYTF
>TRBV21-1|NA|few|TRBJ1-5
TGTGCCAGCATCCCAGGGGGGAATCAGCCCCAGCATTTT
CASIPGGNQPQHF
>TRBV3-1/TRBV3-2|NA|NA|TRBJ2-1
TGTGCCAGCAGCCAAGACTGGCGAGCGGGCGGCTACAATGAGCAGTTCTTC
CASSQDWRAGGYNEQFF